A single sample gave rise to the 3 T cell receptor beta chains below, sequenced in a study of vaccination and CD4 T cells after COVID-19 (dated by TCRdb to the early 2020s). No antigen has been identified for these receptors. The method behind the library was PCR. Sequencing relied on an Illumina iSeq 100. DNA from cultured CD4+ T cells was subjected to TCR sequencing with the Oncomine TCR Beta short-read assay at the Johns Hopkins FTIC core. In TCRdb, the public reads were trimmed at Q25 with fastp and aligned with MiXCR, with productive beta chains retained. Records with the same CDR3 protein are collapsed into one entry carrying the most frequent genes and DNA. Counted in this sample were about 15,000 distinct CDR3 sequences; approximately 53% of them appeared once. The ten largest make up approximately 12% of the sample. The sample's treatment or condition label, decoded: approximately nine-day PBMC culture with coronavirus spike peptide pools or control peptides (ViraFEST assay).

Sequencing was carried out using CD4+ T cells from blood, cultured in vitro. The receptors were sampled from a human donor who had recovered from COVID-19.

The V and J genes are TRBV2 and TRBJ1-5; maybe TRBD1 (6 bases). The germline V gene has CDR1 SNHLY and CDR2 FYNNEI. CDR3 size: 14 residues. V was pared by 4 bases and J by 1 base, with 8 bases between. CDR3 coding DNA: TGTGCCAGCAGTGCCGGGGGCAGCAATCAGCCCCAGCATTTT. As protein: CASSAGGSNQPQHF.

The J gene is TRBJ2-5, the V gene TRBV30; D not certain. V was trimmed by 0 bases and J by 3 bases, leaving 2 bases between them. Germline V gives CDR1 GTSNPN, CDR2 SVGIG (reference sequence). The CDR3 runs to 11 residues. The CDR3 here is CAWSVEETQYF. The CDR3 DNA reads as TGTGCCTGGAGTGTGGAAGAGACCCAGTACTTC.

This chain uses TRBV6-1 with TRBJ1-5; D is unresolved. This CDR3 is built from 13 residues. Per germline, CDR1 MNHNS and CDR2 SASEGT. Trimming shortened V by 5 bases and J by 9 bases, and 14 bases separated the two germline ends. The CDR3 region has the DNA TGTGCCAGCAGTCCCACCCGGGAGCGGCCCCAGCATTTT. Protein sequence: CASSPTRERPQHF.